In its sample, the clone carrying this TCR beta chain was seen a few times. The CDR3 is 15 amino acids. Germline V gene data show CDR1 as LGHNA and CDR2 as YNFKEQ. Trimming shortened V by 0 bases and J by 4 bases, and 10 bases separated the two germline ends. The sample comes from a study of T cells of healthy individuals. TCRdb fed the 5' RACE reads into MiXCR, producing one record per CDR3 protein. The sample lists 55,000 to 65,000 distinct CDR3 sequences, around 16% occurring once. This chain uses TRBV4-2 with TRBJ2-1; D uncertain. The TCR originated in a human donor in good health. In DNA form, the CDR3 reads TGTGCCAGCAGCCAAGATAAGGGAAGTTACAATGAGCAGTTCTTC. This sequence encodes CASSQDKGSYNEQFF.